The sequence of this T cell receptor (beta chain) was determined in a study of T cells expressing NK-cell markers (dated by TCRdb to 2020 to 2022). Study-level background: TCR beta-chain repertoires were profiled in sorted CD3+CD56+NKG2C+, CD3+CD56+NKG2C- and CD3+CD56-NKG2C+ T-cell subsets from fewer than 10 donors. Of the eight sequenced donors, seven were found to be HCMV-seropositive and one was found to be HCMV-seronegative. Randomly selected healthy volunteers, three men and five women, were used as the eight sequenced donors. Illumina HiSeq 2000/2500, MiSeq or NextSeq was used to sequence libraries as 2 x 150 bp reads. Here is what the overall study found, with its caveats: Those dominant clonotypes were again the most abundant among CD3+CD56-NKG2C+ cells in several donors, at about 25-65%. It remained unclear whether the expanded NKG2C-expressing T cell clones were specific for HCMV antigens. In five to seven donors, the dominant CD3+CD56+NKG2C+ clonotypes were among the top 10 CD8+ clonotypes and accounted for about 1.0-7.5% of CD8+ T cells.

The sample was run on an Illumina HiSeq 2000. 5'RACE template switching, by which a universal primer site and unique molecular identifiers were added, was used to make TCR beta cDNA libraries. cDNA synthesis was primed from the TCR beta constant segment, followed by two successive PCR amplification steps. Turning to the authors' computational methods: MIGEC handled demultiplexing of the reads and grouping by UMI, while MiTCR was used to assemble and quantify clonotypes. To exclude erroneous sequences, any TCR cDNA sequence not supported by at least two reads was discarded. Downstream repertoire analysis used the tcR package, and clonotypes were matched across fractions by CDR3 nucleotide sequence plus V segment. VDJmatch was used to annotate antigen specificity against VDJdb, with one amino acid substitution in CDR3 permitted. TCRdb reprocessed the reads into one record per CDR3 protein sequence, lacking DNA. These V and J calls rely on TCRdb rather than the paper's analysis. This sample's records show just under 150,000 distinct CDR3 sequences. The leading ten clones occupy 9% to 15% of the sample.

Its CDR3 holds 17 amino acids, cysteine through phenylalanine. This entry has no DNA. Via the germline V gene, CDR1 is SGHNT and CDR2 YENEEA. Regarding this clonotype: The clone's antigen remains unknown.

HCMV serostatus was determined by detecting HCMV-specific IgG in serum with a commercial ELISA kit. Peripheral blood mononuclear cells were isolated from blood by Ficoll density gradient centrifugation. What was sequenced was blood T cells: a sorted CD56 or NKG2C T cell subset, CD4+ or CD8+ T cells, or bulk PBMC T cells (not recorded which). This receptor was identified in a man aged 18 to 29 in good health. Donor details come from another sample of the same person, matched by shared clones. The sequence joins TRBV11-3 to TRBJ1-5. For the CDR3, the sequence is CASSPYGGVSGNQPQHF.